The rows below give T cell receptor beta chains drawn from one sample of a study of blood T cell repertoires in COVID-19. Repertoires were generated with immunoSEQ multiplex PCR, while TCRdb's copy carries only in-frame clones and drops some. The sample shows 340,000 or so clones, around 86% of them seen only once. Source material: peripheral blood. These receptors were obtained from a man aged 50-59 years with active or convalescent COVID-19. Each CDR3 is given with its conserved first and last residue. Fields, in order: CDR3 DNA, CDR3 protein, J gene, V gene, D gene, clone size. D genes are given only for firm matches. Clone size appears in some rows only: once, few, many, or a class for an expanded clone.

TGTGCCAGCAGCGTAGGGTTAGGGACAGGGGGTATTAACTATGGCTACACCTTC,CASSVGLGTGGINYGYTF,TRBJ1-2,TRBV9,TRBD1,.
TGTGCCAGCAGCGTGGGTGGAGCTAACTATGGCTACACCTTC,CASSVGGANYGYTF,TRBJ1-2,TRBV9,.,.
TGCGCCAGCAGCTTGGGTGACCTAAGCGGAGAGACCCAGTACTTC,CASSLGDLSGETQYF,TRBJ2-5,TRBV5-1,.,.
TGCGCCAGCAGCTTTACAGTGAACACTGAAGCTTTCTTT,CASSFTVNTEAFF,TRBJ1-1,TRBV5-1,.,.
TGTGCCAGCAGCCAAGGGACAGGGAACGTAGACGATGGCTACACCTTC,CASSQGTGNVDDGYTF,TRBJ1-2,TRBV16,TRBD1,.
TGCGCCAGCAGCCCCTTACCCGGGAACACTGAAGCTTTCTTT,CASSPLPGNTEAFF,TRBJ1-1,TRBV4-1,.,.
TGTGCCAGCAGCCCCGGACAGGGGGTTACTGAAGCTTTCTTT,CASSPGQGVTEAFF,TRBJ1-1,TRBV11-3,TRBD1,.
TGTGCCAGCAGCCTACCCCGCCTGGGACATCCGTACTTC,CASSLPRLGHPYF,TRBJ2-5,TRBV3-1/TRBV3-2,.,.
TGCAGCGTTCTCTTAGGGAGTGCTAGCACAGATACGCAGTATTTT,CSVLLGSASTDTQYF,TRBJ2-3,TRBV29-1,.,.
TGTGCCAGCAGCTTAGAAGGGACAGGGGGTGGATACGAGCAGTACTTC,CASSLEGTGGGYEQYF,TRBJ2-7,TRBV7-2,TRBD1,few
TGTGCCAGCAGCGGAGACAGAGCAAGCACAGATACGCAGTATTTT,CASSGDRASTDTQYF,TRBJ2-3,TRBV6-5,.,.
TGTGCCAGCAGTTCGCAGAATCAGCCCCAGCATTTT,CASSSQNQPQHF,TRBJ1-5,TRBV6-5,.,.
TGTGCCAGCAGCGAGAGGAGCTCTGGAAACACCATATATTTT,CASSERSSGNTIYF,TRBJ1-3,TRBV2,.,.
TGCAGCGTTGCGGACTCTGGCTATGGCTACACCTTC,CSVADSGYGYTF,TRBJ1-2,TRBV29-1,.,.
TGCGCCAGCAGCCCTAATACAGGAGCCTCAAATTATGGCTACACCTTC,CASSPNTGASNYGYTF,TRBJ1-2,TRBV4-3,.,.
TGTGCCACCAAATATCAGGGGTGGGCTTTGGACACTGAAGCTTTCTTT,CATKYQGWALDTEAFF,TRBJ1-1,TRBV7-2,.,.
TGTGCCAGCAGCGTCGGAGGCAACTCCTACGAGCAGTACTTC,CASSVGGNSYEQYF,TRBJ2-7,TRBV9,.,.
TGTGCCAGCAGCTTAGTGGGGGGTACTGGCACAGATACGCAGTATTTT,CASSLVGGTGTDTQYF,TRBJ2-3,TRBV11-1,.,.